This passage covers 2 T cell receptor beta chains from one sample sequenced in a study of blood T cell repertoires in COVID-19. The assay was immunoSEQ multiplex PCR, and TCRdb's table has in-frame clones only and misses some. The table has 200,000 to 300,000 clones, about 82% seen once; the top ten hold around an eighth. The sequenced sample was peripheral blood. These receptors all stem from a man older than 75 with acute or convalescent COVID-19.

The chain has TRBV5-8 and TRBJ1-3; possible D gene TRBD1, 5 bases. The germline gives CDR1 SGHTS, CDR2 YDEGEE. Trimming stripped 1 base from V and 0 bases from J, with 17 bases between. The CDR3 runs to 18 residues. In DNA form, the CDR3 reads TGTGCCAGCAGCTTGATTGAGACAGCCAAAGACTCTGGAAACACCATATATTTT. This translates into CASSLIETAKDSGNTIYF.

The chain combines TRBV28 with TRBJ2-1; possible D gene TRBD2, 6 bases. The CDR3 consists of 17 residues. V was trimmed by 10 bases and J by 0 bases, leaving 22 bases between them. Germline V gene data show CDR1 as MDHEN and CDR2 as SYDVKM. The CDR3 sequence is CATTAAGGASSYNEQFF. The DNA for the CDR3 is TGTGCCACCACGGCAGCGGGCGGGGCTAGCTCCTACAATGAGCAGTTCTTC.